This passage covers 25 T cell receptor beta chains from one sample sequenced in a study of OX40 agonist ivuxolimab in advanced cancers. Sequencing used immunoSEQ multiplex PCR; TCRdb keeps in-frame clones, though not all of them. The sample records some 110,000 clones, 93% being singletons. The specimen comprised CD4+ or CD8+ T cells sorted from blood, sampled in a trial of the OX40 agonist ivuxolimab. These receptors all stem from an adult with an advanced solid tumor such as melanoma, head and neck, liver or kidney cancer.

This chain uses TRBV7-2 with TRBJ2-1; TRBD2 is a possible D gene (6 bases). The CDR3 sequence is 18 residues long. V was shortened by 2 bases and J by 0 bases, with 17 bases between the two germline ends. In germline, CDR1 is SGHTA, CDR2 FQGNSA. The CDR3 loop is CASSLRDSAHPSYNEQFF. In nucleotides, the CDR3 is TGTGCCAGCAGCTTAAGGGACTCGGCTCATCCCTCCTACAATGAGCAGTTCTTC.

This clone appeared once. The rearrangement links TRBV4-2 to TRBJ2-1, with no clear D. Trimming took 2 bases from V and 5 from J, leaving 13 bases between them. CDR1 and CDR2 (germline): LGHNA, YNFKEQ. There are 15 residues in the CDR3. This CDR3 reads CASSQRRTVNNEQFF. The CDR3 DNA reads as TGTGCCAGCAGCCAACGACGGACGGTTAACAATGAGCAGTTCTTC.

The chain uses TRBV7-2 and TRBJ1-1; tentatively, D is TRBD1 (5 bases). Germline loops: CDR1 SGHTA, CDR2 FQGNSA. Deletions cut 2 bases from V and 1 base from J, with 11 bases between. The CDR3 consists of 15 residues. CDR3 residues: CASSLSQTANTEAFF. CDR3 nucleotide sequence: TGTGCCAGCAGCTTATCTCAGACAGCGAACACTGAAGCTTTCTTT.

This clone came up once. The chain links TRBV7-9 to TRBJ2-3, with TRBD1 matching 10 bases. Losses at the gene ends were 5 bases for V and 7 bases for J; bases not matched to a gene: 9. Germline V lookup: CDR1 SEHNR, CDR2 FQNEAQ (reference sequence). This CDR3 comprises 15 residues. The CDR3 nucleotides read TGTGCCAGCAGCCAGGGACAGGGGAAAACATATACGCAGTATTTT. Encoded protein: CASSQGQGKTYTQYF. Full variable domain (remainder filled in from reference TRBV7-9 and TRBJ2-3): DTGVSQNPRHKITKRGQNVTFRCDPISEHNRLYWYRQTLGQGPEFLTYFQNEAQLEKSRLLSDRFSAERPKGSFSTLEIQRTEQGDSAMYLCASSQGQGKTYTQYFGPGTRLTVL.

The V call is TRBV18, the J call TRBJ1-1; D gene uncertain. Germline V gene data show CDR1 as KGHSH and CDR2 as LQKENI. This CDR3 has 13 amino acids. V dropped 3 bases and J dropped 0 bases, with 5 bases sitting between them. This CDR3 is CASSPTLNTEAFF. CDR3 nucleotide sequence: TGTGCCAGCTCACCGACATTGAACACTGAAGCTTTCTTT.

The CDR3 DNA follows: TGTGCCAGCAGCTTACGGCCCTTGGGGGCCCTCTCTTACGAGCAGTACTTC. Translated, it gives CASSLRPLGALSYEQYF. The chain recombines TRBV7-2 with TRBJ2-7; tentative D call: TRBD1 (6 bases). Trimming stripped 2 bases from V and 4 bases from J, with 21 bases between. The CDR3 sequence is 17 residues long. Germline-derived CDR1 and CDR2 are SGHTA and FQGNSA.

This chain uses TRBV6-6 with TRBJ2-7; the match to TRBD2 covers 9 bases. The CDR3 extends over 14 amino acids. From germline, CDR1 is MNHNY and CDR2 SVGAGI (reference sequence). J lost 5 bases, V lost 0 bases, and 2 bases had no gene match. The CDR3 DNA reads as TGTGCCAGCAGTTACTCGCGGGGGGGCAACGAGCAGTACTTC. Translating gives CASSYSRGGNEQYF.

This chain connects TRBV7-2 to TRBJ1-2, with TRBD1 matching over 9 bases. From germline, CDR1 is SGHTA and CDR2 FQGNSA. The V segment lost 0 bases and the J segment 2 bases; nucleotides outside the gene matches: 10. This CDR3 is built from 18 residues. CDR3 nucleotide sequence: TGTGCCAGCAGCTTAGCGGTATGGTTGGGACAGGGCAACTATGGCTACACCTTC. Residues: CASSLAVWLGQGNYGYTF.

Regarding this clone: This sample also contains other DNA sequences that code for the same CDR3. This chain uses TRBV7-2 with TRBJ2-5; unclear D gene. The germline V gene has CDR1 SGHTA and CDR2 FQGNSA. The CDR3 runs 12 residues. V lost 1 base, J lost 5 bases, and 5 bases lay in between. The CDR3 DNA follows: TGTGCCAGCAGCTTAGTGCTTGAGACCCAGTACTTC. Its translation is CASSLVLETQYF.

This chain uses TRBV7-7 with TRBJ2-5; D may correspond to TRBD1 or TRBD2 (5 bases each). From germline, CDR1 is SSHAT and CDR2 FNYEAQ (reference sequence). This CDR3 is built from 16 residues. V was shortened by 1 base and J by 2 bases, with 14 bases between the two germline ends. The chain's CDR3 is CASSLGLGVGQETQYF. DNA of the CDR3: TGTGCCAGCAGCTTAGGCCTGGGGGTGGGACAAGAGACCCAGTACTTC.

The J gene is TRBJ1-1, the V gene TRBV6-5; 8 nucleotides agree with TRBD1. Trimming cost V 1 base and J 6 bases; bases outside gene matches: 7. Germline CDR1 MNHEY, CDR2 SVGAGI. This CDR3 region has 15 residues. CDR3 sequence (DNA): TGTGCCAGCAGTTACTTAGGGGACAGGAGGCCTGAAGCTTTCTTT. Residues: CASSYLGDRRPEAFF.

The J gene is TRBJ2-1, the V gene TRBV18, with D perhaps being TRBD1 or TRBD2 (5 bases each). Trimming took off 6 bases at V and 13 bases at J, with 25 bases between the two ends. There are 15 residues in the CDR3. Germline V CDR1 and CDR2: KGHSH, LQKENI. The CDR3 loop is CASSSPTVVSWDQFF. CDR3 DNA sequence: TGTGCCAGCTCCTCCCCAACAGTTGTCTCATGGGACCAGTTCTTC. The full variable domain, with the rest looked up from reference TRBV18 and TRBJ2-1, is NAGVMQNPRHLVRRRGQEARLRCSPMKGHSHVYWYRQLPEEGLKFMVYLQKENIIDESGMPKERFSAEFPKEGPSILRIQQVVRGDSAAYFCASSSPTVVSWDQFFGPGTRLTVL.

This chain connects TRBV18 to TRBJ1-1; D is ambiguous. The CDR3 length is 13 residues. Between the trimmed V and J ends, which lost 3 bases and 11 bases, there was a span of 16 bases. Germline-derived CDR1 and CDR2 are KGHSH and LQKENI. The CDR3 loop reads CASSPQHPDLAFF. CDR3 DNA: TGTGCCAGCTCACCGCAACACCCCGATCTTGCTTTCTTT.

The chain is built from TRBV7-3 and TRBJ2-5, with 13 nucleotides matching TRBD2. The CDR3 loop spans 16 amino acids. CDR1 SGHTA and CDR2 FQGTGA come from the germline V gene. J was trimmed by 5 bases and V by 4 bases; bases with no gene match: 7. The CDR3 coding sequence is TGTGCCAGCAGCTCCAGACTAGCGGGGGGTATGGAGACCCAGTACTTC. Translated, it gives CASSSRLAGGMETQYF.

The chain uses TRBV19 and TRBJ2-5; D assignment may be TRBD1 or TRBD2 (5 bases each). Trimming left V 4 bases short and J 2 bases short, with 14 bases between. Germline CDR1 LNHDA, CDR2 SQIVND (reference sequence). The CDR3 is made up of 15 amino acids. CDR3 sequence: CASSSRDGQQETQYF. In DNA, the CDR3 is TGTGCCAGTAGTAGCCGGGACGGACAACAAGAGACCCAGTACTTC.

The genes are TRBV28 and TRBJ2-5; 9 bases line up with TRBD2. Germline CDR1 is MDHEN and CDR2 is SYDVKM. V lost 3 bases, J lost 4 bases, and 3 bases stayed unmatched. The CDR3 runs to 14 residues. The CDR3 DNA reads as TGTGCCAGCAGTTTTAGCGGGGGCGGAGAGACCCAGTACTTC. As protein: CASSFSGGGETQYF.

The CDR3 DNA reads as TGTGCCAGCAGCTTGCGACAGTTAGGCGGAGAGACCCAGTACTTC. It yields the protein CASSLRQLGGETQYF. The V call is TRBV5-6, the J call TRBJ2-5, with D maybe TRBD1 (5 bases). Germline CDR1 and CDR2: SGHDT and YYEEEE. This CDR3 contains 15 residues. Trimming left V 1 base short and J 4 bases short, with 14 bases between.

CDR3 region: CASSQGRGIYEQYF. The CDR3 coding sequence is TGTGCCAGCTCACAAGGGCGGGGAATCTACGAGCAGTACTTC. This chain links TRBV18 with TRBJ2-7; D perhaps matches TRBD2 (6 bases). The germline V and J ends were trimmed by 4 bases and 3 bases, with 13 bases remaining between them. The CDR3 is 14 residues long. From germline, CDR1 is KGHSH and CDR2 LQKENI.

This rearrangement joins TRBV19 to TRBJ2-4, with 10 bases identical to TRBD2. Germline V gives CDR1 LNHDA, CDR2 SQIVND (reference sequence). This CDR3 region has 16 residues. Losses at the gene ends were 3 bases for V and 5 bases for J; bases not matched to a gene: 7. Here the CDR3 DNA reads TGTGCCAGTAGTATTGGACTAGCGGACGACCAAAACATTCAGTACTTC. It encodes CASSIGLADDQNIQYF.

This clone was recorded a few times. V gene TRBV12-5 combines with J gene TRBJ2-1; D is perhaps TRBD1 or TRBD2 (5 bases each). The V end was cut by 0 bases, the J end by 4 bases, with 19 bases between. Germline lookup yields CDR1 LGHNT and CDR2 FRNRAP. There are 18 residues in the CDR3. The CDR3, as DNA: TGTGCTAGTGGTTTGGTAATGCGTAGCTTGAGGGGTTACAATGAGCAGTTCTTC. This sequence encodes CASGLVMRSLRGYNEQFF.

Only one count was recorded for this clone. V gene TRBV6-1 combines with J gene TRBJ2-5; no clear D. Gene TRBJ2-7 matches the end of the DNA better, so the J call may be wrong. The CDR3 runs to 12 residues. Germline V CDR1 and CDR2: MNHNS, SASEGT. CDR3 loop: CASTSYGYEQYF. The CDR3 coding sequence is TGTGCCAGCACCTCGTACGGTTACGAGCAGTACTTC.

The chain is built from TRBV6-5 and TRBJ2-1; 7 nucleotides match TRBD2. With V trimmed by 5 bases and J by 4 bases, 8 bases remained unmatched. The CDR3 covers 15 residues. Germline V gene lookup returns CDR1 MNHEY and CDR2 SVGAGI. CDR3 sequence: CASSRSGTIYNEQFF. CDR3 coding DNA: TGTGCCAGCAGTCGATCCGGGACTATTTACAATGAGCAGTTCTTC.

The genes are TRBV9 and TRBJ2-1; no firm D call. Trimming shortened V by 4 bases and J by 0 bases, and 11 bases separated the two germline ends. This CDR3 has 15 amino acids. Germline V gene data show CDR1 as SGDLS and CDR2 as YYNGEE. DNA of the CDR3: TGTGCCAGCAGCCTTCGGACCAGCTCCTACAATGAGCAGTTCTTC. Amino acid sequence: CASSLRTSSYNEQFF.

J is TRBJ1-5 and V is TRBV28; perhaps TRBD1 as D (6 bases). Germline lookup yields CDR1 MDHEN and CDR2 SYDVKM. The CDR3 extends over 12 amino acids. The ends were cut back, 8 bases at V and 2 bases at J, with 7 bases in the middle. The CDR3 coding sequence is TGTGCCAGCGAGGGGGGCAATCAGCCCCAGCATTTT. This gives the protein CASEGGNQPQHF.

The CDR3 DNA reads as TGTGCCAGCAGTTTCCAAGAGACCCAGTACTTC. It yields the protein CASSFQETQYF. The chain combines TRBV6-1 with TRBJ2-5, with unresolved D. The CDR3 extends over 11 amino acids. V gave up 5 bases and J gave up 1 base, with 2 bases separating them. Germline V gives CDR1 MNHNS, CDR2 SASEGT.